One and the same sample provided the 10 T cell receptor beta chains below, sequenced in a study of response to subunit inactivated influenza vaccine. A single record per CDR3 protein comes from TCRdb applying MiXCR to the RT-PCR reads. The sample includes some 550,000 distinct CDR3 sequences, roughly 25% seen only once; the top ten take about 3%. This sample was shared with a second study, whose subject was T cells expressing NK-cell markers. That paper notes: With UMIs, 5'RACE template switching was used to make TCR beta cDNA.

Sequencing used CD4+ T cells sorted from PBMCs, obtained 12 days after vaccination. The receptors stem from a man in his fifties or sixties who received an inactivated influenza vaccine.

This rearrangement joins TRBV9 to TRBJ1-4; D might be TRBD1 (6 bases). CDR1 SGDLS and CDR2 YYNGEE come from the germline V gene. This CDR3 is built from 15 residues. Trimming removed 6 bases at V and 7 bases at J, with 19 bases between. Here the CDR3 reads CASNRGGLFSEKLFF. The CDR3 bases are TGTGCCAGCAATAGGGGGGGGTTATTTTCTGAAAAACTGTTTTTT.

The chain carries TRBV5-1 and TRBJ2-7; 7 positions agree with TRBD1. V gave up 4 bases and J gave up 0 bases; unmatched junction bases: 7. This CDR3 region has 15 residues. CDR1 is SGHRS and CDR2 is YFSETQ in the germline V gene. The CDR3 DNA reads as TGCGCCAGCAGCCTTCAAGGGACAGTCTCCTACGAGCAGTACTTC. It codes for CASSLQGTVSYEQYF.

This clonotype was seen more than once but under ten times. The genes are TRBV7-9 and TRBJ2-1; TRBD1 aligns across 10 bases. CDR3 length: 15 amino acids. The germline CDR1 and CDR2 sequences are SEHNR and FQNEAQ (reference sequence). With V trimmed by 1 base and J by 7 bases, 4 bases remained unmatched. The CDR3 DNA sequence: TGTGCCAGCAGCTTAGTGGGGACAGGGGCGAATGAGCAGTTCTTC. It translates to CASSLVGTGANEQFF.

This clonotype came up many times. The gene calls are TRBV20-1 and TRBJ2-3; tentative D call: TRBD1 (6 bases). Per germline, CDR1 DFQATT and CDR2 SNEGSKA (reference sequence). The CDR3 covers 14 residues. V lost 2 bases, J lost 1 base, and 10 bases lay in between. CDR3 region: CSARWGRRTDTQYF. CDR3 DNA: TGCAGTGCTAGATGGGGGCGTCGCACAGATACGCAGTATTTT.

The chain joins TRBV5-1 to TRBJ1-2, with 7 bases fitting TRBD1. Germline-derived CDR1 and CDR2 are SGHRS and YFSETQ. This CDR3 region has 14 residues. The junction had 4 bases not matched to a gene; V was cut back by 4 bases and J by 1 base. The CDR3 DNA sequence: TGCGCCAGCAGCCCGGGACAGCTTAACTATGGCTACACCTTC. Its protein is CASSPGQLNYGYTF.

This clonotype was seen ten or more times. This chain uses TRBV3-1 with TRBJ2-1; possibly TRBD1 for D (6 bases). The CDR3 is 13 amino acids. V dropped 4 bases and J dropped 6 bases, with 10 bases sitting between them. Germline CDR1 reads LGHDT; CDR2 reads YNNKEL (reference sequence). In DNA form, the CDR3 reads TGTGCCAGCAGCCTCAGGGGAATCAATGAGCAGTTCTTC. Encoded protein: CASSLRGINEQFF.

The chain recombines TRBV9 with TRBJ1-1; TRBD1 matches 8 bases. CDR1 and CDR2 (germline): SGDLS, YYNGEE. After removal of 3 bases from V and 4 bases from J, the junction contained 5 bases not matched to a gene. This CDR3 spans 14 amino acids. The CDR3 bases are TGTGCCAGCAGCGCGGACAGGGTGAGCACTGAAGCTTTCTTT. Translated, it gives CASSADRVSTEAFF.

The chain couples TRBV5-1 to TRBJ2-5; D is possibly TRBD1 or TRBD2 (6 bases each). The CDR3 has 14 residues. Germline lookup yields CDR1 SGHRS and CDR2 YFSETQ. V lost 4 bases, J lost 5 bases, and 15 bases lay in between. The CDR3 nucleotides are TGCGCCAGCAGCCCTGACGGGGGCATGGAGACCCAGTACTTC. The encoded protein is CASSPDGGMETQYF.

This clonotype has a handful of counts. The V and J genes are TRBV5-1 and TRBJ1-6; 7 bases are a match to TRBD1. V dropped 4 bases and J dropped 9; count of bases not matched to a gene: 7. The length of the CDR3 is 14 residues. In germline, CDR1 is SGHRS, CDR2 YFSETQ. The DNA of the CDR3 is TGCGCCAGCAGCACCGAGGGGGCGAGTTCACCCCTCCACTTT. It encodes CASSTEGASSPLHF.

This clonotype was seen a few times. J is TRBJ2-1 and V is TRBV6-1, with D hard to call. Looked up from germline, CDR1 is MNHNS and CDR2 is SASEGT. Trimming took 7 bases from V and 4 from J, leaving 8 bases between them. This CDR3 comprises 12 residues. The CDR3 is CASTKSYNEQFF. CDR3 bases: TGTGCCAGCACAAAGTCATACAATGAGCAGTTCTTC.